This T cell receptor (beta chain) was sequenced for a study of regulatory T cells in long-lasting Graves disease. Time point specified: persistent/refractory GD, antithyroid drugs over 5 years with positive TRAb. After RNA was extracted from PBMCs, the TCR library was made from it. Patients met American Thyroid Association criteria for Graves' disease. Looked up from germline, CDR1 is ENHRY and CDR2 is SYGVKD. V lost 0 bases to trimming and J lost 4 bases; unmatched junction nucleotides: 2. The CDR3 contains 15 residues. Investigators prepared the TCR beta libraries by applying iRepertoire HTBI primers and Arm-PCR of CDR3 regions. Original analysis: Taken together, the samples had around 60 TRBV and more than twelve TRBJ segments identified. TCRdb re-derived calls from the multiplex PCR reads in MiXCR, one entry per CDR3 protein. Clone size and V and J calls follow TCRdb, not the original study. The table has hundreds of thousands of distinct CDR3 sequences, less than 25% seen once; the top ten hold 7.8%.

This clonotype was recorded at least ten times. The sequence derives from a female donor with Graves disease. Sequenced material: peripheral blood mononuclear cells (PBMCs), taken when the disease was refractory, from a patient treated with antithyroid drugs. This chain joins TRBV10-3 and TRBJ2-5; 10 positions match TRBD2. The CDR3 sequence: CAISESTSGIETQYF. The CDR3 coding sequence is TGTGCCATCAGTGAGTCTACTAGCGGGATAGAGACCCAGTACTTC.